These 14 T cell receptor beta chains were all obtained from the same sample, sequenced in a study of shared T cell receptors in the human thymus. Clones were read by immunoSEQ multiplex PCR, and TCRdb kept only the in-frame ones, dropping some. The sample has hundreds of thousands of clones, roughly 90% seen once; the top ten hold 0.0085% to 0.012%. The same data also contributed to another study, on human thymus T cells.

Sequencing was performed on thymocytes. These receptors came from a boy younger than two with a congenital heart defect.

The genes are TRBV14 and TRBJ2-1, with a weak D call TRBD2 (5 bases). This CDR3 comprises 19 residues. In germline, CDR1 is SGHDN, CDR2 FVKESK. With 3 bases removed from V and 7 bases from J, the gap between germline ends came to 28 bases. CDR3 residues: CASSHGLSAPGNRGNEQFF. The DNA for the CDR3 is TGTGCCAGCAGCCACGGTCTTAGCGCGCCTGGGAACCGAGGGAATGAGCAGTTCTTC. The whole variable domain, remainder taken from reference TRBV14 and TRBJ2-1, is EAGVTQFPSHSVIEKGQTVTLRCDPISGHDNLYWYRRVMGKEIKFLLHFVKESKQDESGMPNNRFLAERTGGTYSTLKVQPAELEDSGVYFCASSHGLSAPGNRGNEQFFGPGTRLTVL.

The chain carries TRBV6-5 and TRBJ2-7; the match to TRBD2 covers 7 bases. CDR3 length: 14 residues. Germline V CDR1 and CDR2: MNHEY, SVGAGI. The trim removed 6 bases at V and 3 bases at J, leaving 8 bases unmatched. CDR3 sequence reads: CASSRSGGSYEQYF. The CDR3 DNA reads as TGTGCCAGCAGCCGATCGGGAGGCAGCTACGAGCAGTACTTC.

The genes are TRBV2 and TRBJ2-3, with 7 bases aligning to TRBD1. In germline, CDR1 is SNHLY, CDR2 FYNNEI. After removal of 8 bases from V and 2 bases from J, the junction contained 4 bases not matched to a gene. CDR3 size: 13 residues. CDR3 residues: CASFGQVTDTQYF. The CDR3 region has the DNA TGTGCCAGCTTCGGACAGGTCACAGATACGCAGTATTTT.

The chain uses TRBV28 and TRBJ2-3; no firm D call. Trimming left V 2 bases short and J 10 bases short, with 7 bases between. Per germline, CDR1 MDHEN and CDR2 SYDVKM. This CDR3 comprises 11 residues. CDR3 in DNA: TGTGCCAGCAGTTTAGGTCGGGCGCAGTATTTT. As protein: CASSLGRAQYF. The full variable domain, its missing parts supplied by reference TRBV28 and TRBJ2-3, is DVKVTQSSRYLVKRTGEKVFLECVQDMDHENMFWYRQDPGLGLRLIYFSYDVKMKEKGDIPEGYSVSREKKERFSLILESASTNQTSMYLCASSLGRAQYFGPGTRLTVL.

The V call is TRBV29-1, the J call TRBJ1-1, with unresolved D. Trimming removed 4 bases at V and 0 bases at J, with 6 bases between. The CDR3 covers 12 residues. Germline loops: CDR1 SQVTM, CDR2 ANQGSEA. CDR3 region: CSVGFMNTEAFF. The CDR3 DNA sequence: TGCAGCGTTGGTTTCATGAACACTGAAGCTTTCTTT.

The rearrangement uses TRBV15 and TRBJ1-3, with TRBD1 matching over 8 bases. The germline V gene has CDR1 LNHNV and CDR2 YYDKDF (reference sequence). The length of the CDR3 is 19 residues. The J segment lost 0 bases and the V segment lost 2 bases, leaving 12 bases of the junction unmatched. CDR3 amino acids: CATSRRQGPPIFSGNTIYF. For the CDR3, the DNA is TGTGCCACCAGCAGAAGACAGGGGCCCCCTATCTTCTCTGGAAACACCATATATTTT.

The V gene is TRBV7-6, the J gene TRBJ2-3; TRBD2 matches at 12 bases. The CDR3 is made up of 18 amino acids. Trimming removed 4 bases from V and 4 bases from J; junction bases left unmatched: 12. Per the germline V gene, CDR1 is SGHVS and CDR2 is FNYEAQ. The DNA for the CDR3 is TGTGCCAGCAGCTCCAGACTAGCGGGAGTGAGACTACCAGATACGCAGTATTTT. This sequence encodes CASSSRLAGVRLPDTQYF.

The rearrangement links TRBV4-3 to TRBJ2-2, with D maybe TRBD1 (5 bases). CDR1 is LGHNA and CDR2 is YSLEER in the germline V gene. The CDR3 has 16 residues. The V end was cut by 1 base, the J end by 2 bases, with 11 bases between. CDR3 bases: TGCGCCAGCAGCCAAGTCCCGACAGACAACACCGGGGAGCTGTTTTTT. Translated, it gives CASSQVPTDNTGELFF.

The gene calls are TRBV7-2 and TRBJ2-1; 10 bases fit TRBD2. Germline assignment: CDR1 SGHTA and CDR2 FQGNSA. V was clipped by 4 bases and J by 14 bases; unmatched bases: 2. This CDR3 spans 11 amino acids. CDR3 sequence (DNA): TGTGCCAGCAGCTCCGGGACTAGCGAGTTCTTC. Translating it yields CASSSGTSEFF.

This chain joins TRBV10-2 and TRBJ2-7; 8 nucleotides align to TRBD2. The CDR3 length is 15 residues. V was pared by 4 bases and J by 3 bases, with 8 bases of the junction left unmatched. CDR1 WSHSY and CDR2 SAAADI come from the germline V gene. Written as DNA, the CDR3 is TGCGCCAGCAGTGCCACTATAGCGGGGCGCTACGAGCAGTACTTC. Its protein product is CASSATIAGRYEQYF.

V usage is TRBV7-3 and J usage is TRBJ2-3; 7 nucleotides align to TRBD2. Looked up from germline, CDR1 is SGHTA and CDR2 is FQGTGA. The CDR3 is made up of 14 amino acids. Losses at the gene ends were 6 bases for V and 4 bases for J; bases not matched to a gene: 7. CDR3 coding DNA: TGTGCCAGCAGAGCCGGCGGGAGACCAGATACGCAGTATTTT. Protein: CASRAGGRPDTQYF.

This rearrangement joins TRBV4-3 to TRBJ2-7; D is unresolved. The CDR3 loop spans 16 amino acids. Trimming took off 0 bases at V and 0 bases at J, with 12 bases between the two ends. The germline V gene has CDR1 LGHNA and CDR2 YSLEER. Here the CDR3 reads CASSQEVRRSSYEQYF. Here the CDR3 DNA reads TGCGCCAGCAGCCAAGAGGTCCGGCGGAGCTCCTACGAGCAGTACTTC.

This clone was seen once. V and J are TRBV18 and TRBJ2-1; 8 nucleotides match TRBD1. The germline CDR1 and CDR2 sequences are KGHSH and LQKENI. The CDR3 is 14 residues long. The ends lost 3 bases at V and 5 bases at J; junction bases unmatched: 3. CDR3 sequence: CASSPGTGHNEQFF. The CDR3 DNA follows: TGTGCCAGCTCACCGGGGACAGGCCACAATGAGCAGTTCTTC.

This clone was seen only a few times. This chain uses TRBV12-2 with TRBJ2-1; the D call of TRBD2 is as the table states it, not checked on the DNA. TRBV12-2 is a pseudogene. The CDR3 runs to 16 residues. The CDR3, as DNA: TGTGCAAGTCGCCTATCGGGACTAGTTTTCGGCAATGAGCAGTTCTTC. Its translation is CASRLSGLVFGNEQFF.